The following is a T cell receptor beta chain sequence with its context. These data come from a study of CD8 T cells in Susac syndrome. RNA in amounts of roughly 0.5 to 1 ug was reverse transcribed with random hexamers. TCRdb re-analysed the immunoSEQ multiplex PCR reads in MiXCR, keeping a single row per CDR3 protein. The sample includes fewer than 300,000 distinct CDR3 sequences, roughly 84% of them seen just once. This CDR3 spans 15 amino acids. Trimming stripped 0 bases from V and 2 bases from J, with 11 bases between. The germline V gene encodes CDR1 SGHTA and CDR2 FQGNSA. Sequencing was performed on CD8+ T cells from PBMCs. This sequence originates from a human donor with multiple sclerosis. The V and J genes are TRBV7-2 and TRBJ2-7; no firm D call. DNA of the CDR3: TGTGCCAGCAGCTTAGCGACTTACTCCCCCTACGAGCAGTACTTC. It translates to CASSLATYSPYEQYF.